The 18 T cell receptor beta chains listed next were all sequenced from one sample in a study of T cell repertoires in cytomegalovirus infection. Using its own MiXCR run on the reads, TCRdb lists one record per CDR3 protein. The sample consists of about 830,000 distinct CDR3 sequences, around a third of them appearing once. What these receptors recognize is not known. The sequenced sample was cultured CD8+ T cells from PBMCs, obtained from culture after CMV antigen stimulation. The origin of the receptors is a human donor in good health (CMV status not recorded). Some clones in this sample may be carry-over from other donors' samples.

This clonotype has only a few counts. V gene TRBV12-5 combines with J gene TRBJ2-2, with D uncertain. The CDR3 spans 16 residues. Germline assignment: CDR1 LGHNT and CDR2 FRNRAP. The V gene lost 7 bases and the J gene lost 2 bases, with 17 bases spanning the gap. CDR3 DNA: TGTGCTAGTGCCCTCCTTCTAGTCAGCAACACCGGGGAGCTGTTTTTT. It translates to CASALLLVSNTGELFF.

This clonotype was counted only a few times. Written as DNA, the CDR3 is TGTGCCAGCAGCAGCGGACGAGGAGGAATCAATCAGCCCCAGCATTTT. This codes for CASSSGRGGINQPQHF. The V call is TRBV7-9, the J call TRBJ1-5; the D is unclear. V was shortened by 5 bases and J by 3 bases, with 17 bases between the two germline ends. Germline V gene data show CDR1 as SEHNR and CDR2 as FQNEAQ (reference sequence). The CDR3 extends over 16 amino acids.

The chain links TRBV2 to TRBJ2-2; a possible D gene is TRBD1 (5 bases). CDR3 length equals 16 residues. V lost 3 bases, J lost 7 bases, and 18 bases lay in between. Germline V gives CDR1 SNHLY, CDR2 FYNNEI. The CDR3 loop is CASSDLQGALDGELFF. In DNA, the CDR3 is TGTGCCAGCAGTGACCTGCAGGGCGCTTTGGACGGGGAGCTGTTTTTT.

The rearrangement joins TRBV9 to TRBJ1-3, with 8 bases identical to TRBD1. The CDR3 sequence is 16 residues long. Germline-derived CDR1 and CDR2 are SGDLS and YYNGEE. V shed 2 bases and J 4 bases; nucleotides not matched to a gene: 8. This CDR3 reads CASSVRDRQRGNTIYF. CDR3 nucleotide sequence: TGTGCCAGCAGCGTCCGGGACAGGCAACGAGGAAACACCATATATTTT. The whole variable domain, remainder taken from reference TRBV9 and TRBJ1-3, is DSGVTQTPKHLITATGQRVTLRCSPRSGDLSVYWYQQSLDQGLQFLIQYYNGEERAKGNILERFSAQQFPDLHSELNLSSLELGDSALYFCASSVRDRQRGNTIYFGEGSWLTVV.

This chain links TRBV27 with TRBJ1-5; D call uncertain. The CDR3 is made up of 15 amino acids. Germline V gene lookup returns CDR1 MNHEY and CDR2 SMNVEV (reference sequence). Trimming removed 7 bases at V and 0 bases at J, with 13 bases between. The DNA for the CDR3 is TGTGCCAGCACCTACAGATGGGATAGCAATCAGCCCCAGCATTTT. This gives the protein CASTYRWDSNQPQHF.

This clonotype has ten or more counts. This chain uses TRBV7-9 with TRBJ2-7; D unclear. The CDR3 sequence is 16 residues long. The V and J ends lost 4 bases and 2 bases respectively, with 18 bases between them. Germline CDR1 and CDR2: SEHNR and FQNEAQ (reference sequence). This CDR3 reads CASSSLSDASPYEQYV. CDR3 coding DNA: TGTGCCAGCAGCTCACTCTCCGACGCATCGCCCTACGAGCAGTACGTC.

This clonotype was counted ten times or more. This chain joins TRBV7-6 and TRBJ2-1; no clear D gene. V lost 3 bases to trimming and J lost 8 bases, with 11 bases between them. The CDR3 is made up of 13 amino acids. From germline, CDR1 is SGHVS and CDR2 FNYEAQ. The CDR3 reads CASSFRNFDEQFF. CDR3 sequence (DNA): TGTGCCAGCAGCTTCCGGAACTTCGATGAGCAGTTCTTC.

About this clonotype: One end of the junction varies from germline; a read error may be responsible. As DNA, the CDR3 is TGTGCCAGCAGGTTAGAAGTCACCGGGGAGCTGTTTTTT. Protein sequence: CASRLEVTGELFF. The chain recombines TRBV11-2 with TRBJ2-2; D gene unclear. The germline gives CDR1 SGHAT, CDR2 FQNNGV. The CDR3 loop spans 13 amino acids.

This clonotype was observed a few times. The genes are TRBV6-5 and TRBJ2-6; TRBD1 matches at 7 bases. Germline V gene sequence: CDR1 MNHEY, CDR2 SVGAGI. The junction had 9 bases not matched to a gene; V was cut back by 7 bases and J by 3 bases. The CDR3 extends over 16 amino acids. This CDR3 reads CASTDRASNGANVLTF. The CDR3 DNA reads as TGTGCCAGCACCGACAGGGCCAGTAATGGGGCCAACGTCCTGACTTTC.

This clonotype was seen a few times. The chain joins TRBV6-1 to TRBJ2-7, with TRBD2 matching over 8 bases. The CDR3 has 15 residues. Germline CDR1 and CDR2: MNHNS and SASEGT. With V trimmed by 2 bases and J by 2 bases, 5 bases remained unmatched. CDR3 coding DNA: TGTGCCAGCAGTGAATCCATTAGCGGGGCCTACGAGCAGTACGTC. This codes for CASSESISGAYEQYV.

This clonotype was seen a handful of times. V is TRBV4-3 and J is TRBJ2-1; TRBD1 agrees at 9 bases. This CDR3 is 15 amino acids long. Trimming took 0 bases from V and 7 from J; bases not matched to a gene: 4. CDR1 and CDR2 (germline): LGHNA, YSLEER. The CDR3 DNA sequence: TGCGCCAGCAGCCAAGAGGGACAGGGATATAATGAGCAGTTCTTC. This encodes CASSQEGQGYNEQFF.

With regard to this clonotype: A far larger clone is only one base removed, so a read error is likely. The chain recombines TRBV7-8 with TRBJ2-5, with a possible D match to TRBD2 (6 bases). The CDR3 runs 15 residues. CDR1 is SGHVS and CDR2 is FQNEAQ in the germline V gene. CDR3 nucleotides: TGTGTCAGCAGCTTGGGAGGAGGGCTACAAGAGACCCAGTACTTC. Protein: CVSSLGGGLQETQYF.

This clonotype has more than one count but fewer than ten. The CDR3 sequence: CASSLPPSSYNEQFF. The CDR3 bases are TGTGCCAGCAGTTTACCACCGAGCTCCTACAATGAGCAGTTCTTC. The gene calls are TRBV12-3 or TRBV12-4 and TRBJ2-1; no definite D call. The CDR3 spans 15 residues. V lost 2 bases and J lost 0, with 8 bases in between.

V is TRBV15 and J is TRBJ1-2; D is uncertain. Trimming cost V 4 bases and J 2 bases, with 8 bases left between them. The CDR3 contains 13 residues. From germline, CDR1 is LNHNV and CDR2 YYDKDF (reference sequence). The CDR3 sequence is CATSITENYGYTF. The CDR3 DNA sequence: TGTGCCACCAGCATAACGGAGAACTATGGCTACACCTTC.

Concerning this clonotype: This may be a read error, as it is one base from a much larger clone. The V and J genes are TRBV7-6 and TRBJ2-3; D unresolved. Trimming cost V 1 base and J 4 bases, with 3 bases left between them. The CDR3 runs to 12 residues. Germline V lookup: CDR1 SGHVS, CDR2 FNYEAQ. The CDR3 loop is CASSLEPDTQYF. DNA for the CDR3: TGTGCCAGCAGCTTAGAGCCAGATACGCAGTATTTT.

In its sample, this clonotype was seen a few times. The V call is TRBV7-9, the J call TRBJ1-1; TRBD1 matches at 8 bases. The junction had 7 bases not matched to a gene; V was cut back by 2 bases and J by 5 bases. Germline CDR1 is SEHNR and CDR2 is FQNEAQ (reference sequence). The CDR3 is 15 amino acids. Written as DNA, the CDR3 is TGTGCCAGCAGCTTATCATACAGGGGGGGGACTGAAGCTTTCTTT. This sequence encodes CASSLSYRGGTEAFF.

This clonotype was found a few times. This chain links TRBV14 with TRBJ2-3; D gene ambiguous. CDR1 and CDR2 from the germline V gene are SGHDN and FVKESK. Trimming shortened V by 2 bases and J by 2 bases, and 8 bases separated the two germline ends. CDR3 length equals 14 residues. For the CDR3, the DNA is TGTGCCAGCAGCCAAAGGTCGGCCACAGATACGCAGTATTTT. Protein sequence: CASSQRSATDTQYF. The complete variable domain, with remaining parts taken from reference TRBV14 and TRBJ2-3, reads EAGVTQFPSHSVIEKGQTVTLRCDPISGHDNLYWYRRVMGKEIKFLLHFVKESKQDESGMPNNRFLAERTGGTYSTLKVQPAELEDSGVYFCASSQRSATDTQYFGPGTRLTVL.

The genes are TRBV28 and TRBJ2-3; the D is unclear. This CDR3 is built from 15 residues. Trimming removed 2 bases at V and 0 bases at J, with 9 bases between. Germline CDR1 MDHEN, CDR2 SYDVKM. The CDR3 loop is CASSLGPYSTDTQYF. The CDR3 bases are TGTGCCAGCAGTTTAGGACCATACAGCACAGATACGCAGTATTTT.